This TCR beta chain derives from a study of identical twins. Points from the study as a whole: Partial confounding of zero-insertion analyses by invariant MAIT and iNKT cells was possible. Beta clonotypes that were abundant in cord blood contained fewer insertions, a pattern absent from memory repertoires.

On this clonotype: The antigen is not known.

In germline, CDR1 is SGHDT, CDR2 YYEEEE. Trimming at V came to 4 bases and at J to 9 bases, leaving 7 bases not matched to a gene. The CDR3 is 14 amino acids. cDNA molecules carried unique molecular identifiers, and template switching added a universal primer site. From the 5' RACE reads, TCRdb called clonotypes with MiXCR, one entry per CDR3 protein. The data hold 510,000 or so distinct CDR3 sequences, with roughly 15% observed a single time. These data were also reused for a study on yellow fever vaccine responses in identical twins.

Sequenced: CD4+ T cells sorted from blood. This receptor was identified in a woman under 30 in good health. The rearrangement uses TRBV5-6 and TRBJ2-4; 10 bases are shared with TRBD1. The chain's CDR3 is CASSPWTGGSIQYF. The CDR3 bases are TGTGCCAGCAGCCCTTGGACAGGGGGAAGCATTCAGTACTTC.